This T cell receptor beta chain came from a study of cytomegalovirus exposure and HLA in healthy donors. Overall study context: In a later analysis, the approximately 110 validation repertoires were reported to have used the same platform as the 600 to 800 first-cohort repertoires.

Points on this clone: Its antigen remains unknown.

TCRdb keeps only in-frame clones here, not all; method: immunoSEQ multiplex PCR. The sample comprises under 400,000 clones, approximately 90% of which are singletons, and 0.83% rests with the top ten. There are 15 residues in the CDR3. V gave up 0 bases and J gave up 4 bases, with 12 bases separating them. Germline V gene sequence: CDR1 MNHEY, CDR2 SVGAGI. Whole-study findings and limits: Cytomegalovirus status was reportedly diagnosed by the classifier with high sensitivity and specificity. Most TCR sequences were uncommon, yet certain public TCRs appeared in many donors. The listing of roughly 160 TCR beta chains classed them as cytomegalovirus-associated.

The sample taken for sequencing was PBMCs. This TCR was recovered from a woman aged 18-29 years in good health and CMV-seronegative. This chain connects TRBV6-5 to TRBJ1-2; D is uncertain. The CDR3 protein is CASSYSMISSYGYTF. The CDR3, as DNA: TGTGCCAGCAGTTACTCTATGATATCGAGCTATGGCTACACCTTC.